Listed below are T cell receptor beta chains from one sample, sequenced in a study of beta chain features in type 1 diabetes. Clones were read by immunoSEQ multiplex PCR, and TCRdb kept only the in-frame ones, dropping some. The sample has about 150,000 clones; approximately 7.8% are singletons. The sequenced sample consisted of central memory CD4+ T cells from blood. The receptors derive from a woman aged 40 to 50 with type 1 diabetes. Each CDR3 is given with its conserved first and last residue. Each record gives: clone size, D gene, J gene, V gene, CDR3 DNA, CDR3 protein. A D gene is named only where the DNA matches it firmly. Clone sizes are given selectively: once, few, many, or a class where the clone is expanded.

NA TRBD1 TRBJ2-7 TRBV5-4 TGTGCCAGCAGCGCCCCCGGGACAGGGATCTACGAGCAGTACTTC CASSAPGTGIYEQYF
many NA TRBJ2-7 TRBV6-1 TGTGCCAGCAGGTCCAGGGGAAGCTCCTACGAGCAGTACTTC CASRSRGSSYEQYF
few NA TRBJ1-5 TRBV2 TGTGCCAGCAGGGTACAGGCGAGCCAGCCCCAGCATTTT CASRVQASQPQHF
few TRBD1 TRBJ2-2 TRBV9 TGTGCCAGCAGCGTAACAGGGGGCGAGGAGCTGTTTTTT CASSVTGGEELFF
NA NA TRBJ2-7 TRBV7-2 TGTGCCAGCAGCCCCAGCGCCTACGAGCAGTACTTC CASSPSAYEQYF
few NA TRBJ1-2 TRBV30 TGTGCCTGGAGTGTACGAAGGGGAGGCGGCTACACCTTC CAWSVRRGGGYTF
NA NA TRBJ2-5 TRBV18 TGTGCCAGCGGAACAGGGAGTAGAGAGACCCAGTACTTC CASGTGSRETQYF
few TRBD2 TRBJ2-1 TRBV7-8 TGTGCCAGCAGCTTGGGGGGGATCTACAATGAGCAGTTCTTC CASSLGGIYNEQFF
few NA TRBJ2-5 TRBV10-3 TGTGCCATCAGTCCCCGGGGGACCGTGGAGACCCAGTACTTC CAISPRGTVETQYF
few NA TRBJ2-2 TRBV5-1 TGCGCCAGCGGGGGCTGGAAGGCCGGGGAGCTGTTTTTT CASGGWKAGELFF
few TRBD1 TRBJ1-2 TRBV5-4 TGTGCCAGCAGCCTTCCGGGACAGGGGATGATTGGCTACACCTTC CASSLPGQGMIGYTF
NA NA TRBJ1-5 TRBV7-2 TGTGCCAGCAGCTTAGAGGGACACCTCAATCAGCCCCAGCATTTT CASSLEGHLNQPQHF
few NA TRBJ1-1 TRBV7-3 TGTGCCAGCAGCTTAGGGCTGGGGGGGCAGGCTGAAGCTTTCTTT CASSLGLGGQAEAFF
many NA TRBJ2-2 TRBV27 TGTGCCAGCAGTTTCGACAGAAGACTCACCGGGGAGCTGTTTTTT CASSFDRRLTGELFF
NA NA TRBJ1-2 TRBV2 TGTGCCAGCAGTTCCACAGAGACCCCATATGGCTACACCTTC CASSSTETPYGYTF
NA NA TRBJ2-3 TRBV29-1 TGCAGCGTTGAACCCCGAAATTCGGCTGGGGGGACAGATACGCAGTATTTT CSVEPRNSAGGTDTQYF
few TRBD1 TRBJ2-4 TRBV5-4 TGTGCCAGCAGCTACGACAGGGTCGGAGCCAAAAACATTCAGTACTTC CASSYDRVGAKNIQYF
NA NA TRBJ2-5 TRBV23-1 TGCGCCAGCAGCCAATTACTAGCCGGGGAGACCCAGTACTTC CASSQLLAGETQYF
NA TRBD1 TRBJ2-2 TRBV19 TGTGCCAGTAGTATAGGAGGGGGCAGGTTCTACACCGGGGAGCTGTTTTTT CASSIGGGRFYTGELFF
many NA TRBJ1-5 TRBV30 TGTGCCTGGAGTCCCCCAGGGTTTGCCAATCAGCCCCAGCATTTT CAWSPPGFANQPQHF
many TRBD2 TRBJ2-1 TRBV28 TGTGCCAGCAAACTCGGGACTAGCGGGGGGAATGAGCAGTTCTTC CASKLGTSGGNEQFF
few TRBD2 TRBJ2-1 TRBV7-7 TGTGCCAGCAGCTTACTAGCGGGAGGTGAGCAGTTCTTC CASSLLAGGEQFF
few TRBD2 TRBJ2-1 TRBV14 TGTGCCAGCAGCCAAGGCGGGGGAGCAACCTACAATGAGCAGTTCTTC CASSQGGGATYNEQFF
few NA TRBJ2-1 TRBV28 TGTGCCAGCAGTTTAACCGGGAGCACCTACAATGAGCAGTTCTTC CASSLTGSTYNEQFF
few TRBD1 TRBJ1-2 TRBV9 TGTGCCAGCAGCGTAGGGGACAGGGGTGGCTACACCTTC CASSVGDRGGYTF
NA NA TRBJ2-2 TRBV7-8 TGTGCCAGCAGCTGGGGCGGGGACACCGGGGAGCTGTTTTTT CASSWGGDTGELFF
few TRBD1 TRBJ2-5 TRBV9 TGTGCCAGCAGCGTATCTCCGGGGACAGGGGGTGGAGAGACCCAGTACTTC CASSVSPGTGGGETQYF
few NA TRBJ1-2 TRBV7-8 TGTGCCAGCAGCTTAATATCAGGGGACTATGGCTACACCTTC CASSLISGDYGYTF
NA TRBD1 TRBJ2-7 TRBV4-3 TGCGCCAGCAGCCAAGCAGGGGGTGAATACGAGCAGTACTTC CASSQAGGEYEQYF
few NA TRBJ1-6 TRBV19 TGTGCCAGTAGAGCCCCTGGAGATTATTCACCCCTCCACTTT CASRAPGDYSPLHF
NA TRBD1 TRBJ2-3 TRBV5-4 TGTGCCAGCAGCTCCGGACAGGGAAAGACAGATACGCAGTATTTT CASSSGQGKTDTQYF
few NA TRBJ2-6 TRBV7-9 TGTGCCAGCAGCGGACAGACCTCTGGGGCCAACGTCCTGACTTTC CASSGQTSGANVLTF
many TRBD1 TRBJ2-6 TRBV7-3 TGTGCCAGCAGCTGGGGGCACAGGGGGACCTCTGGGGCCAACGTCCTGACTTTC CASSWGHRGTSGANVLTF
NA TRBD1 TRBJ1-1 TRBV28 TGTGCCAGCACCCAAGACAGGGTGGGCGCTTTCTTT CASTQDRVGAFF
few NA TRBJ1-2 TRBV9 TGTGCCAGCAGCGCGCCGACAGTACGCTATGGCTACACCTTC CASSAPTVRYGYTF
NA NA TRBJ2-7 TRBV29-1 TGCAGCGTTCGACAAACCTACGAGCAGTACTTC CSVRQTYEQYF